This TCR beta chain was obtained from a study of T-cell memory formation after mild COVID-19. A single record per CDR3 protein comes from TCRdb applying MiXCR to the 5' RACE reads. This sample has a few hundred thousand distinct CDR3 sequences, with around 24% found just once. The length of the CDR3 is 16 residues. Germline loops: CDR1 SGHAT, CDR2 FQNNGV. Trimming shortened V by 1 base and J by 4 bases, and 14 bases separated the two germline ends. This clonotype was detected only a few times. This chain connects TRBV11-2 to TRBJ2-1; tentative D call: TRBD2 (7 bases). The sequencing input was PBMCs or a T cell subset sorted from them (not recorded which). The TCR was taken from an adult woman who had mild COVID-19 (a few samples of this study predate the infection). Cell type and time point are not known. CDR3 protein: CASSLVAGALYNEQFF. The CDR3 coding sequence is TGTGCCAGCAGCTTAGTTGCGGGGGCCCTATACAATGAGCAGTTCTTC.